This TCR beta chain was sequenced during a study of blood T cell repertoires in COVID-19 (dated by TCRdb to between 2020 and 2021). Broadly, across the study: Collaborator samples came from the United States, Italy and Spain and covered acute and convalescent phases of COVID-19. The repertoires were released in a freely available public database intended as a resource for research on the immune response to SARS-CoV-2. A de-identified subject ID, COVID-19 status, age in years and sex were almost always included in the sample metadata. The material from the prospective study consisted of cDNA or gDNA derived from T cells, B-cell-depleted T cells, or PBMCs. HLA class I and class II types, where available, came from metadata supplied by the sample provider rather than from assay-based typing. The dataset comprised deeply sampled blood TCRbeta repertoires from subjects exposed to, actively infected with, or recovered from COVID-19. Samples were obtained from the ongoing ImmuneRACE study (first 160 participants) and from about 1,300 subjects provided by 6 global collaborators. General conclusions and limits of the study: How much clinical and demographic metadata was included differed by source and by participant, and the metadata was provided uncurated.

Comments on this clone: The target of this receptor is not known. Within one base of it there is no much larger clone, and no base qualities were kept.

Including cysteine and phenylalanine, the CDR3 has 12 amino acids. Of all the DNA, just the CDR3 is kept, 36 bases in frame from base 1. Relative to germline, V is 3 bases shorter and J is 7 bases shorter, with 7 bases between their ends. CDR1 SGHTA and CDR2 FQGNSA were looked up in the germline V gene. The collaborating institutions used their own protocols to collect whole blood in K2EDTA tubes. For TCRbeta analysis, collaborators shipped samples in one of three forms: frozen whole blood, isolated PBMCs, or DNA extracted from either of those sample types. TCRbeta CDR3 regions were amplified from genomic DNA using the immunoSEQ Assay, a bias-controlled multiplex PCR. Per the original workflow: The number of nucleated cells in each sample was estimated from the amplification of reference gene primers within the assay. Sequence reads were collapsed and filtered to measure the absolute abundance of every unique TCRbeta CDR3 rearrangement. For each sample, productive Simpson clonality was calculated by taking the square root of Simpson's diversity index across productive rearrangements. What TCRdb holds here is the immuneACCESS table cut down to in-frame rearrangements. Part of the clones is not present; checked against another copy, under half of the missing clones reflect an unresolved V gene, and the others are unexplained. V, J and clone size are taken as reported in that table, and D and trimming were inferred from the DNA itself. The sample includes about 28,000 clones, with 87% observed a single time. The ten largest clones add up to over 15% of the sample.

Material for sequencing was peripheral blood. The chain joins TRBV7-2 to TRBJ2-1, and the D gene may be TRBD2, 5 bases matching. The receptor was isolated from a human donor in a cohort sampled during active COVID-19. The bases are TGTGCCAGCAGCTTCCGCGGGAATGAGCAGTTCTTC. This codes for CASSFRGNEQFF.